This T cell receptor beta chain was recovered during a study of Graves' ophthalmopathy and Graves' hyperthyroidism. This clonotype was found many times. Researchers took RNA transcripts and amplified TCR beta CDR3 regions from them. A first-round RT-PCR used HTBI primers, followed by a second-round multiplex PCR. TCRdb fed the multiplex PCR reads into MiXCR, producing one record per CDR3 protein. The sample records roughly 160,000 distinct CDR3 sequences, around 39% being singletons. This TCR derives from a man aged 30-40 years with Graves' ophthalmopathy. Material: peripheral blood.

CDR3 DNA: TGTGCCTGGAGTGTATTGCGGGGCAGGACTGAAGCTTTCTTT. Translating gives CAWSVLRGRTEAFF. The chain carries TRBV30 and TRBJ1-1; a weak D match, TRBD1 (5 bases). The germline CDR1 and CDR2 sequences are GTSNPN and SVGIG (reference sequence). The CDR3 loop spans 14 amino acids. V shed 0 bases and J shed 5 bases, with 13 bases lying between them.